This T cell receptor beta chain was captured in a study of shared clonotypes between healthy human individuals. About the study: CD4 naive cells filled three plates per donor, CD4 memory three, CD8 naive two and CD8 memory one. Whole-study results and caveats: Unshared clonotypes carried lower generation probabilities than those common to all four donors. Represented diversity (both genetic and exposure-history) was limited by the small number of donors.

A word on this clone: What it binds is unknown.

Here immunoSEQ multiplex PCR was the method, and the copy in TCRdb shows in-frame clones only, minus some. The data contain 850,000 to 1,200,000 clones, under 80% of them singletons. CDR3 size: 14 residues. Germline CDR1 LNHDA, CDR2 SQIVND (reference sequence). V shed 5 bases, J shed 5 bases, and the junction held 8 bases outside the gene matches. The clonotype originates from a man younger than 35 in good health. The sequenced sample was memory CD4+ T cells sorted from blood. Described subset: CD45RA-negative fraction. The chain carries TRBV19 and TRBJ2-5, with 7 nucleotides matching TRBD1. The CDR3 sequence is CASSGTGEWETQYF. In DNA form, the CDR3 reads TGTGCCAGTAGTGGTACAGGGGAGTGGGAGACCCAGTACTTC.